This TCR beta chain was captured in a study of T cells in Graves' hyperthyroidism and ophthalmopathy. RNA transcripts gave rise to amplified TCR beta CDR3 regions. RT-PCR in the first round (using the HTBI primer set) targeted the TCR CDR3. TCRdb used MiXCR to reprocess the multiplex PCR reads, holding one entry per CDR3 protein. The sample contains some 740,000 distinct CDR3 sequences, 14% of which appear only once. V was pared by 6 bases and J by 6 bases, with 17 bases between. Germline assignment: CDR1 MNHEY and CDR2 SVGEGT. This CDR3 region has 15 residues. A few counts support this clonotype. V usage is TRBV6-2 or TRBV6-3 and J usage is TRBJ2-2; tentatively, D is TRBD2 (6 bases). The origin of this receptor is a woman between 18 and 29 years old with Graves' hyperthyroidism. Sequenced sample: blood. CDR3 region: CASRTQSWGAGELFF. The CDR3 coding sequence is TGTGCCAGCAGGACACAGTCCTGGGGGGCCGGGGAGCTGTTTTTT.